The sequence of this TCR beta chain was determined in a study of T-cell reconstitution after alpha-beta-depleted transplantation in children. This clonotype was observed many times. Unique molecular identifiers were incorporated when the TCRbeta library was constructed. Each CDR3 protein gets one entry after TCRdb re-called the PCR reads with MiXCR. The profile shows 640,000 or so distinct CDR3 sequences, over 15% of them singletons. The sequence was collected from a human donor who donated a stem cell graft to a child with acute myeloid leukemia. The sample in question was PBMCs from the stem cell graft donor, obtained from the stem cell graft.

The CDR3 region is CSARWRGGGERNIQYF. CDR3 nucleotide sequence: TGCAGTGCTAGATGGCGGGGAGGTGGGGAGAGAAACATTCAGTACTTC. V is TRBV20-1 and J is TRBJ2-4; weak D call: TRBD2 (6 bases). V was clipped by 2 bases and J by 6 bases, with 20 bases between them. This CDR3 comprises 16 residues. Germline CDR1 DFQATT, CDR2 SNEGSKA (reference sequence).